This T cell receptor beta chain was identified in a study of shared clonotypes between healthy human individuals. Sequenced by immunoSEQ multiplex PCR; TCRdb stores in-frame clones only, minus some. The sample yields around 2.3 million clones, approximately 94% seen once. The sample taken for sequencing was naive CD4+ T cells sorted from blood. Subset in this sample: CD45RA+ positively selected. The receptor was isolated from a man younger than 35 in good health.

Here the CDR3 reads CASTSPGGGTEAFF. The CDR3 bases are TGTGCCAGCACCTCACCGGGGGGCGGCACTGAAGCTTTCTTT. The genes are TRBV5-4 and TRBJ1-1; D perhaps matches TRBD1 (6 bases). V lost 6 bases to trimming and J lost 4 bases, with 16 bases between them. The CDR3 sequence is 14 residues long. CDR1 SGHNT and CDR2 YYREEE come from the germline V gene (reference sequence).